Following are 31 T cell receptor beta chains from one sample sequenced in a study of T-cell memory formation after mild COVID-19. TCRdb re-called the 5' RACE reads through MiXCR, storing one row per CDR3 protein. The sample consists of 350,000 to 400,000 distinct CDR3 sequences, around 21% of them appearing once. Sample: PBMCs or a T cell subset sorted from them (not recorded which). These receptors all stem from an adult woman who had mild COVID-19 (a few samples of this study predate the infection). Cell type and time point are not known.

In its sample, this clonotype was seen a few times. The chain carries TRBV20-1 and TRBJ2-1; 13 bases map to TRBD2. Per germline, CDR1 DFQATT and CDR2 SNEGSKA (reference sequence). J was trimmed by 4 bases and V by 3 bases; bases with no gene match: 3. The CDR3 runs to 15 residues. The CDR3 sequence is CSARTSGGPYNEQFF. For the CDR3, the DNA is TGCAGTGCTAGGACTAGCGGGGGGCCATACAATGAGCAGTTCTTC.

This clonotype was picked up a small number of times. The genes are TRBV5-1 and TRBJ2-5; D could derive from TRBD1 or TRBD2 (5 bases each). Germline V gives CDR1 SGHRS, CDR2 YFSETQ. This CDR3 region has 14 residues. Trimming shortened V by 3 bases and J by 3 bases, and 12 bases separated the two germline ends. The DNA for the CDR3 is TGCGCCAGCAGCTCTACCGGGGCCGAAGAGACCCAGTACTTC. Translated: CASSSTGAEETQYF.

The rearrangement joins TRBV4-1 to TRBJ2-7; D may be TRBD1 (5 bases). Trimming removed 0 bases from V and 3 bases from J, with 12 bases in between. CDR1 and CDR2 from the germline V gene are MGHRA and YSYEKL. This CDR3 contains 15 residues. In DNA, the CDR3 is TGCGCCAGCAGCCAAGATGTCAGGGAAGACTACGAGCAGTACTTC. Amino acid sequence: CASSQDVREDYEQYF.

The rearrangement joins TRBV7-3 to TRBJ2-1; D not certain. The CDR3 length is 13 residues. Per germline, CDR1 SGHTA and CDR2 FQGTGA. V was pared by 3 bases and J by 7 bases, with 10 bases between. The CDR3 protein is CASSFSDGNEQFF. In DNA form, the CDR3 reads TGTGCCAGCAGCTTCTCGGACGGAAATGAGCAGTTCTTC.

This clonotype was detected only a few times. The chain combines TRBV6-2 or TRBV6-3 with TRBJ2-7; the match to TRBD2 covers 7 bases. CDR3 length equals 15 residues. Losses at the gene ends were 2 bases for V and 0 bases for J; bases not matched to a gene: 4. Germline V gene lookup returns CDR1 MNHEY and CDR2 SVGEGT. Here the CDR3 DNA reads TGTGCCAGCAGTTACGGGGGACTAAGCTCCTACGAGCAGTACTTC. Amino acids: CASSYGGLSSYEQYF.

The genes are TRBV4-1 and TRBJ2-3, with 9 bases aligning to TRBD2. The CDR3 spans 15 residues. Germline V gives CDR1 MGHRA, CDR2 YSYEKL. V lost 0 bases to trimming and J lost 4 bases; unmatched junction nucleotides: 2. The CDR3 loop is CASSQDRGGADTQYF. In DNA form, the CDR3 reads TGCGCCAGCAGCCAAGATCGCGGGGGGGCAGATACGCAGTATTTT.

There are a few counts of this clonotype. The genes are TRBV4-1 and TRBJ2-7; maybe TRBD2 (5 bases). The CDR3 is 16 amino acids. V lost 2 bases and J lost 3, with 17 bases in between. Germline V CDR1 and CDR2: MGHRA, YSYEKL. The CDR3 DNA reads as TGCGCCAGCAGCCAACTCGAGGGTGCGGCTCTCTACGAGCAGTACTTC. It encodes CASSQLEGAALYEQYF.

This clonotype showed up just a few times. V is TRBV25-1 and J is TRBJ2-5; no reliable D call. V was clipped by 6 bases and J by 6 bases, with 17 bases between them. Per the germline V gene, CDR1 is MGHDK and CDR2 is SYGVNS. This CDR3 region has 14 residues. CDR3 nucleotides: TGTGCCAGCAGCCCCCGACGTACGTCAAAGACCCAGTACTTC. It codes for CASSPRRTSKTQYF.

The chain carries TRBV7-3 and TRBJ2-1; D perhaps matches TRBD2 (5 bases). Germline CDR1 SGHTA, CDR2 FQGTGA. The CDR3 consists of 15 residues. The V end was cut by 3 bases, the J end by 6 bases, with 15 bases between. The CDR3 nucleotides read TGTGCCAGCAGCTTGGGAGCAGGCGTACTCAATGAGCAGTTCTTC. Translating it yields CASSLGAGVLNEQFF.

The sample holds a few counts of this clonotype. The junction differs from germline at one of its ends, possibly a read error. V and J are TRBV14 and TRBJ2-7; TRBD1 matches 7 bases. This CDR3 has 12 residues. The germline gives CDR1 SGHDN, CDR2 FVKESK. The CDR3 DNA sequence: TGTGCCAGCAGCCAAAAGGGGGCCCTACTAAGCTTC. This sequence encodes CASSQKGALLSF.

This clonotype was observed at least ten times. J is TRBJ2-1 and V is TRBV14; D perhaps matches TRBD2 (7 bases). V was trimmed by 8 bases and J by 10 bases, leaving 18 bases between them. The CDR3 runs 13 residues. CDR1 is SGHDN and CDR2 is FVKESK in the germline V gene. The CDR3, as DNA: TGTGCCAGCGCGGGGGCCCCGGCTGGCGAGCAGTTCTTC. It encodes CASAGAPAGEQFF.

This clonotype appeared a few times. The J gene is TRBJ2-3, the V gene TRBV15; the match to TRBD2 covers 11 bases. Germline V gene data show CDR1 as LNHNV and CDR2 as YYDKDF (reference sequence). The CDR3 runs to 18 residues. The V and J ends lost 0 bases and 7 bases, in that order; junction bases with no gene match: 12. CDR3 sequence: CATSRDHPTSGVANTQYF. The CDR3 DNA reads TGTGCCACCAGCAGAGACCACCCGACTAGCGGGGTTGCGAATACGCAGTATTTT.

This clonotype was seen only a few times. The chain combines TRBV20-1 with TRBJ2-3, with no clear D. Germline CDR1 DFQATT, CDR2 SNEGSKA (reference sequence). V was shortened by 0 bases and J by 0 bases, with 10 bases between the two germline ends. This CDR3 has 15 residues. For the CDR3, the DNA is TGCAGTGCTAGAGATATCGCTTCTAGCACAGATACGCAGTATTTT. Translating gives CSARDIASSTDTQYF.

This clonotype has just a few counts. In DNA, the CDR3 is TGCAGCGTCCAAGAGAGTGTGGGGTTTGAAGCTTTCTTT. Residues: CSVQESVGFEAFF. V is TRBV29-1 and J is TRBJ1-1, with D unclear. There are 13 residues in the CDR3. Germline V CDR1 and CDR2: SQVTM, ANQGSEA. V lost 6 bases and J lost 7, with 18 bases in between.

The chain carries TRBV4-2 and TRBJ1-1; 8 positions agree with TRBD1. Per the germline V gene, CDR1 is LGHNA and CDR2 is YNFKEQ. V was pared by 4 bases and J by 4 bases, with 5 bases of the junction left unmatched. CDR3 length: 14 residues. The CDR3 DNA reads TGTGCCAGCAGCCTCAAAGACAGGGGCACTGAAGCTTTCTTT. It specifies CASSLKDRGTEAFF.

This chain joins TRBV27 and TRBJ2-2; a possible D gene is TRBD2 (6 bases). This CDR3 comprises 15 residues. The germline gives CDR1 MNHEY, CDR2 SMNVEV (reference sequence). V lost 3 bases and J 5 bases, leaving 13 bases between the germline ends. CDR3 coding DNA: TGTGCCAGCAGTTTTAGACTAGAACGGACCGGGGAGCTGTTTTTT. As protein: CASSFRLERTGELFF.

The chain employs TRBV20-1 and TRBJ1-6, with D possibly matching TRBD1 (5 bases). Deletions cut 3 bases from V and 8 bases from J, with 17 bases between. The CDR3 covers 15 residues. Germline V lookup: CDR1 DFQATT, CDR2 SNEGSKA (reference sequence). The CDR3 DNA reads as TGCAGTGCTAGGACCTGGAGCAGGGCAGATTCACCCCTCCACTTT. Encoded protein: CSARTWSRADSPLHF.

This clonotype was found a few times. This chain uses TRBV6-5 with TRBJ2-3; D may be TRBD2 (6 bases). Germline V gives CDR1 MNHEY, CDR2 SVGAGI. The CDR3 is made up of 18 amino acids. The ends were cut back, 5 bases at V and 4 bases at J, with 25 bases in the middle. The CDR3 DNA follows: TGTGCCAGCAGTCCCGCCCCCGGCGGGATACCCGGCGCAGATACGCAGTATTTT. Translating it yields CASSPAPGGIPGADTQYF.

Many counts were recorded for this clonotype. The V call is TRBV3-1, the J call TRBJ2-3; D possibly corresponds to TRBD2 (5 bases). CDR3 size: 16 residues. The germline CDR1 and CDR2 sequences are LGHDT and YNNKEL (reference sequence). V shed 4 bases and J shed 1 base, with 15 bases lying between them. In DNA, the CDR3 is TGTGCCAGCAGCCCTCTTTTACTAGTTGGCACAGATACGCAGTATTTT. As protein: CASSPLLLVGTDTQYF.

This clonotype was seen a few times. The chain joins TRBV4-1 to TRBJ1-5; TRBD1 aligns across 9 bases. Looked up from germline, CDR1 is MGHRA and CDR2 is YSYEKL. V gave up 4 bases and J gave up 4 bases; unmatched junction bases: 5. The CDR3 spans 15 residues. The CDR3 region is CASSRGTGLNQPQHF. Here the CDR3 DNA reads TGCGCCAGCAGCCGCGGGACAGGGTTAAATCAGCCCCAGCATTTT.

DNA of the CDR3: TGTGCCAGCTCACCGTCATGGAGCGGGAGGACTTACGAGCAGTACTTC. Encoded protein: CASSPSWSGRTYEQYF. J is TRBJ2-7 and V is TRBV18, with 9 bases aligning to TRBD2. Germline V gives CDR1 KGHSH, CDR2 LQKENI. There are 16 residues in the CDR3. V dropped 3 bases and J dropped 4; count of bases not matched to a gene: 10.

This clonotype has a handful of counts. The CDR3 DNA is TGTGCCAGTAGTATAGCCCCCGACAGTTACGAGCAGTACTTC. Translated, it gives CASSIAPDSYEQYF. The J gene is TRBJ2-7, the V gene TRBV19; possibly TRBD1 for D (5 bases). Looked up from germline, CDR1 is LNHDA and CDR2 is SQIVND (reference sequence). V lost 1 base and J 4 bases, leaving 11 bases between the germline ends. This CDR3 is built from 14 residues.

This clonotype has a handful of counts. The chain combines TRBV7-9 with TRBJ2-5; TRBD2 matches 7 bases. Germline values: CDR1 SEHNR, CDR2 FQNEAQ (reference sequence). This CDR3 is built from 13 residues. Unmatched junction bases numbered 3, after V lost 5 bases and J lost 3 bases. The CDR3 is CASSRTREETQYF. CDR3 bases: TGTGCCAGCAGCCGGACTAGGGAAGAGACCCAGTACTTC.

The CDR3 DNA reads TGTGCCAGCAGGGCAGGGGGCAGCGCCTACGAGCAGTACTTC. It specifies CASRAGGSAYEQYF. The V gene is TRBV6-5, the J gene TRBJ2-7, with 8 bases that match TRBD1. The V segment lost 6 bases and the J segment 2 bases; nucleotides outside the gene matches: 6. The CDR3 length is 14 residues. CDR1 and CDR2 (germline): MNHEY, SVGAGI.

The chain has TRBV19 and TRBJ2-1; D gene unclear. Germline V gives CDR1 LNHDA, CDR2 SQIVND (reference sequence). V was cut by 4 bases and J by 8 bases, with 12 bases left in between. The CDR3 loop spans 13 amino acids. The CDR3 bases are TGTGCCAGTAGTACCACCTCCGTCCATGAGCAGTTCTTC. It encodes CASSTTSVHEQFF.

The rearrangement joins TRBV18 to TRBJ2-5; the D gene is possibly TRBD2 (6 bases). V was pared by 4 bases and J by 5 bases, with 23 bases between. CDR3 size: 17 residues. Per germline, CDR1 KGHSH and CDR2 LQKENI. The CDR3 nucleotides read TGTGCCAGCTCACGATTTCCCCCGGGAGCTTCAAGGGAGACCCAGTACTTC. Residues: CASSRFPPGASRETQYF.

A few counts support this clonotype. The rearrangement links TRBV4-2 to TRBJ2-7; either TRBD1 or TRBD2 may supply D (6 bases each). The CDR3 is 16 amino acids. V lost 1 base to trimming and J lost 0 bases, with 13 bases between them. CDR1 LGHNA and CDR2 YNFKEQ come from the germline V gene. CDR3 amino acids: CASSQVGGAASYEQYF. CDR3 coding DNA: TGTGCCAGCAGCCAAGTGGGGGGCGCGGCCTCCTACGAGCAGTACTTC.

The chain employs TRBV29-1 and TRBJ1-3; D unresolved. Germline assignment: CDR1 SQVTM and CDR2 ANQGSEA. This CDR3 has 12 residues. Deletions cut 4 bases from V and 0 bases from J, with 4 bases between. The CDR3 sequence is CSVAVSGNTIYF. CDR3 in DNA: TGCAGCGTTGCGGTCTCTGGAAACACCATATATTTT.

With respect to this clonotype: A read error may account for a junction end that differs from germline. This rearrangement joins TRBV20-1 to TRBJ2-1, with D perhaps matching TRBD2 (5 bases). Germline-derived CDR1 and CDR2 are DFQATT and SNEGSKA (reference sequence). This CDR3 is 11 amino acids long. CDR3 sequence reads: CSARAGMGLLF. The CDR3 DNA is TGCAGTGCTAGAGCCGGGATGGGTTTGCTCTTC.

This clonotype was seen repeatedly, ten times or more. This chain links TRBV12-3 or TRBV12-4 with TRBJ2-7, with D maybe TRBD2 (6 bases). V lost 6 bases to trimming and J lost 6 bases, with 15 bases between them. The CDR3 loop spans 13 amino acids. The CDR3: CASRKGTLGEQYF. The DNA of the CDR3 is TGTGCCAGCAGAAAAGGGACTCTGGGCGAGCAGTACTTC.

This clonotype has just a few counts. The chain links TRBV3-1 to TRBJ2-1, with D perhaps matching TRBD2 (6 bases). V lost 4 bases and J lost 0, with 10 bases in between. There are 15 residues in the CDR3. CDR1 and CDR2 from the germline V gene are LGHDT and YNNKEL (reference sequence). Here the CDR3 reads CASSRGESSYNEQFF. The CDR3 DNA is TGTGCCAGCAGCCGCGGGGAAAGCTCCTACAATGAGCAGTTCTTC.